This T cell receptor beta chain was recorded in a study of T cell repertoires in cytomegalovirus infection. At the level of the study: Public TCR beta signatures were indicative of both CMV infection and a matching HLA type.

The table lists this clonotype with a few counts. TCRdb re-analysed the reads in MiXCR, keeping a single row per CDR3 protein. Of about 450,000 distinct CDR3 sequences in the sample, approximately 32% were seen once. The sequence came from a human donor in good health (CMV status not recorded). Some clones in this sample may be carry-over from other donors' samples. The sequenced material came from PBMCs.

Here the CDR3 reads CASSGPSGGAPGELFF. In nucleotides, the CDR3 is TGTGCCAGTAGTGGGCCTAGCGGGGGGGCCCCCGGGGAGCTGTTTTTT. The V and J genes are TRBV19 and TRBJ2-2; 12 nucleotides match TRBD2. CDR3 length: 16 amino acids. The trim removed 5 bases at V and 6 bases at J, leaving 7 bases unmatched. CDR1 LNHDA and CDR2 SQIVND come from the germline V gene (reference sequence).